This passage covers 6 T cell receptor beta chains from one sample sequenced in a study of cytomegalovirus exposure and HLA in healthy donors. Vbeta (60) and Jbeta (13) primers were used in the PCR. Profiled with immunoSEQ multiplex PCR; TCRdb holds only in-frame clones, not every one. The sample yields approximately 170,000 clones, around 78% seen once. The material sequenced was PBMCs. The receptors shown here come from a man aged 40-49 years in good health and CMV-seronegative.

The CDR3 sequence: CAKGQGKETQYF. In nucleotides, the CDR3 is TGTGCCAAGGGACAGGGGAAAGAGACCCAGTACTTC. The chain is built from TRBV2 and TRBJ2-5, with TRBD1 matching 10 bases. Germline CDR1 is SNHLY and CDR2 is FYNNEI. V lost 10 bases, J lost 3 bases, and 2 bases stayed unmatched. The CDR3 length is 12 residues.

The rearrangement joins TRBV2 to TRBJ1-2; D possibly corresponds to TRBD1 (5 bases). The CDR3 runs to 14 residues. V dropped 1 base and J dropped 5 bases, with 11 bases sitting between them. The V gene's germline CDR1 is SNHLY and CDR2 FYNNEI. This chain's CDR3 is CASSEGQISYGYTF. CDR3 in DNA: TGTGCCAGCAGTGAAGGACAGATCTCGTATGGCTACACCTTC.

This clone was seen more than once but under ten times. This chain links TRBV2 with TRBJ2-1; D gene ambiguous. Trimming removed 6 bases at V and 6 bases at J, with 12 bases between. This CDR3 has 13 residues. Germline V gives CDR1 SNHLY, CDR2 FYNNEI. In DNA form, the CDR3 reads TGTGCCAGCAGACCCGATCCCGGCAATGAGCAGTTCTTC. Protein sequence: CASRPDPGNEQFF.

The J gene is TRBJ2-1, the V gene TRBV19; 7 bases agree with TRBD2. V was clipped by 3 bases and J by 7 bases; unmatched bases: 9. From germline, CDR1 is LNHDA and CDR2 SQIVND (reference sequence). The CDR3 contains 15 residues. The chain's CDR3 is CASSILRGRINEQFF. Here the CDR3 DNA reads TGTGCCAGTAGTATTTTGCGCGGGAGAATAAATGAGCAGTTCTTC.

The chain carries TRBV5-6 and TRBJ2-5, with D possibly TRBD2 on 6 matching bases. Germline CDR1 SGHDT, CDR2 YYEEEE. This CDR3 has 14 amino acids. Trimming took 1 base from V and 2 from J, leaving 9 bases between them. The CDR3 sequence: CASSLRAGQETQYF. The DNA of the CDR3 is TGTGCCAGCAGCTTGCGGGCGGGACAAGAGACCCAGTACTTC.

Only one count was recorded for this clone. Other DNA sequences in the sample encode the same CDR3. The chain carries TRBV5-1 and TRBJ2-1; 8 bases are shared with TRBD2. This CDR3 is 15 amino acids long. CDR1 is SGHRS and CDR2 is YFSETQ in the germline V gene. J lost 0 bases, V lost 4 bases, and 3 bases had no gene match. The CDR3 region is CASSLTSGSYNEQFF. Written as DNA, the CDR3 is TGCGCCAGCAGCCTCACTAGCGGCTCCTACAATGAGCAGTTCTTC.